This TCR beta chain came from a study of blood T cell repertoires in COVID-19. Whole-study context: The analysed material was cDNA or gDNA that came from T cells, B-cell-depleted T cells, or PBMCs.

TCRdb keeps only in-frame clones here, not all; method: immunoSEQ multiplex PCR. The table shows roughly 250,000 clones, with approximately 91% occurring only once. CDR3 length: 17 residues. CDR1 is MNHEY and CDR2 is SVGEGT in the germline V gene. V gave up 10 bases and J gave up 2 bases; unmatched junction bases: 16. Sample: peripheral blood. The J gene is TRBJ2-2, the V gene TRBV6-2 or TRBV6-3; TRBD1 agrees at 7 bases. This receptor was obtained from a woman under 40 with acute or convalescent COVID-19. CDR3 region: CATRPHLGQTNTGELFF. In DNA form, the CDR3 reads TGTGCCACCCGCCCTCACCTGGGACAGACCAACACCGGGGAGCTGTTTTTT.